The rows below give T cell receptor beta chains drawn from one sample of a study of response to subunit inactivated influenza vaccine. TCRdb processed the RT-PCR reads anew with MiXCR; each CDR3 protein has one entry. Of about 570,000 distinct CDR3 sequences listed, around 11% are singletons. The same sample was also studied in work on T cells expressing NK-cell markers.

The specimen comprised PBMCs from blood, sampled on the day of vaccination. These TCRs come from a man between 45 and 60 years old who received an inactivated influenza vaccine. The CDR3 runs from the conserved cysteine through the conserved F or W. Each record gives: CDR3 protein, CDR3 length, V gene, clone size. Some rows have no size entry. The others give once, few or many, or a class for an expanded clone.

CAISEERGVGETQYF 15 TRBV10-3 few
CASTRYNEQFF 11 TRBV2 many
CASSLTKFEQYF 12 TRBV28 NA
CSVRVLSEQYF 11 TRBV29-1 NA
CASSFTSYGYTF 12 TRBV7-9 many
CASTPGQFSNEQFF 14 TRBV6-2/TRBV6-3 NA
CASSWTSGRASNTGELFF 18 TRBV27 few
CASSQQGITSGANVLTF 17 TRBV7-9 few
CSVLGRVNEQFF 12 TRBV29-1 many
CASSLNSGAFGGYTF 15 TRBV6-2/TRBV6-3 NA
CASSLRTGWSSEQYF 15 TRBV5-6 many
CASSFPRAEAFF 12 TRBV7-9 many
CASSQGRAGASNTEAFF 17 TRBV4-2 NA
CSARDLAGEGSAQFF 15 TRBV20-1 NA
CASSLRGASVGETQYF 16 TRBV5-1 few
CSAQDRVQQETQYF 14 TRBV20-1 NA
CASSSPGHLNTGELFF 16 TRBV7-8 NA
CASSEGLAGKGETQYF 16 TRBV2 few
CASSHQGTGELFF 13 TRBV4-3 few
CSVAHSNQPQHF 12 TRBV29-1 few
CASSQGTGGGYEQYF 15 TRBV14 NA
CASSLQEGQGSRQYF 15 TRBV7-2 many
CASSGGQLRLDEQYF 15 TRBV5-1 many
CASSIPGQYNEQFF 14 TRBV6-1 few
CSVGGLAGGKRSYEQYF 17 TRBV29-1 NA
CASTADLLNQPQHF 14 TRBV6-2/TRBV6-3 NA
CASQPGQGANEQFF 14 TRBV2 few
CSVHGRATDTQYF 13 TRBV29-1 few
CASSNSPITGELFF 14 TRBV12-3/TRBV12-4 many
CASSYSGGFGVANEQFF 17 TRBV6-5 NA
CAITGVGANVLTF 13 TRBV24-1 NA
CASSFRRDSNTGELFF 16 TRBV28 few
CASSPSIRDRGNYGYTF 17 TRBV18 NA
CASTQTGWIYNEQFF 15 TRBV5-1 NA
CASSRRGPYNEQFF 14 TRBV7-2 few
CASSVGRANEQFF 13 TRBV9 few
CASSSTIAGRGADEQFF 17 TRBV7-9 NA
CSASPPSGVSTDTQYF 16 TRBV20-1 few
CAFGSSGMNEQFF 13 TRBV10-3 NA
CASSQDVASNGLEQYF 16 TRBV4-3 once
CASSLQSQGSTDTQYF 16 TRBV5-1 few
CASGTRAGARGELFF 15 TRBV7-2 NA
CASSVSSGDFDTGELFF 17 TRBV9 few
CASSQDGSSYNEQFF 15 TRBV5-1 many
CASSVSYTGELFF 13 TRBV2 few
CAISVGTVYEQYF 13 TRBV10-3 few
CSVEDLPGGAYEQFF 15 TRBV29-1 few
CASSLSGTATYNEQFF 16 TRBV7-3 NA
CASSLDSAKLFF 12 TRBV7-2 few
CASSQDSGTNEKLFF 15 TRBV4-3 NA